This is a list of T cell receptor delta chains from one sample in a study of gamma-delta chains in newborns, infants, children. TCRdb made new clone calls on the reads using CATT. The sample holds around 4,900 delta-chain clones, more than 30% seen once. The sample comprised blood. These TCRs come from a child who received the measles vaccine. Each CDR3 is given with its conserved first and last residue. The D gene is left open where the match is weak. The size field is filled for only some rows; it gives once, few, many or a size class.

NA | TRDD3 | TRDJ1 | TRDV1 | CALGENGGLTDKLIF | TGTGCTCTTGGGGAAAATGGGGGATTGACCGATAAACTCATCTTT
few | TRDD3 | TRDJ1 | TRAV29/DV5 | CAARVLPAYWGTLRLYTDKLIF | TGTGCAGCAAGGGTCCTTCCTGCCTACTGGGGGACTCTGCGACTGTACACCGATAAACTCATCTTT
NA | NA | TRDJ1 | TRDV3 | CAFSDPPYTDKLIF | TGTGCCTTTTCAGATCCCCCGTACACCGATAAACTCATCTTT
NA | NA | TRDJ1 | TRDV1 | CALGERPYDTDKLIF | TGTGCTCTTGGGGAACGACCGTACGACACCGATAAACTCATCTTT
NA | TRDD3 | TRDJ3 | TRDV2 | CACDTAAFPYWGTHPPWDTRQMFF | TGTGCCTGTGACACCGCTGCCTTTCCCTACTGGGGGACCCATCCCCCCTGGGACACCCGACAGATGTTTTTC
NA | TRDD3 | TRDJ1 | TRDV1 | CALGEFSDTGVKSDTDKLIF | TGTGCTCTTGGGGAATTTTCCGATACTGGGGTAAAGTCGGACACCGATAAACTCATCTTT
few | TRDD3 | TRDJ1 | TRDV1 | CALGELASQFSPWGPHTDKLIF | TGTGCTCTTGGGGAACTAGCTTCCCAATTCTCCCCCTGGGGGCCCCACACCGATAAACTCATCTTT
NA | TRDD3 | TRDJ1 | TRDV3 | CAFKYPLLGDRGETDKLIF | TGTGCCTTTAAATACCCATTACTGGGGGATCGGGGGGAGACCGATAAACTCATCTTT
NA | TRDD3 | TRDJ1 | TRDV1 | CALGEGGIFWTDKLIF | TGTGCTCTTGGGGAAGGGGGGATATTCTGGACCGATAAACTCATCTTT
NA | TRDD3 | TRDJ1 | TRDV1 | CALGDPYKSYGWGRRLIF | TGTGCTCTTGGGGACCCCTATAAGTCCTACGGCTGGGGGAGACGGCTCATCTTT
few | TRDD3 | TRDJ1 | TRDV1 | CALGERPRLLLYWGVLYTDKLIF | TGTGCTCTTGGGGAACGCCCTAGACTCCTACTTTACTGGGGGGTACTCTACACCGATAAACTCATCTTT
few | NA | TRDJ3 | TRDV2 | CACDTDITTTTRQMFF | TGTGCCTGTGACACGGACATTACTACTACCACCCGACAGATGTTTTTC
NA | TRDD3 | TRDJ1 | TRDV1 | CALGELEYPVPYWGIIGYTDKLIF | TGTGCTCTTGGGGAACTAGAGTATCCCGTCCCTTACTGGGGGATAATCGGGTACACCGATAAACTCATCTTT
few | TRDD3 | TRDJ3 | TRDV2 | CACDTGWGIRPSSWDTRQMFF | TGTGCCTGTGACACCGGCTGGGGGATACGCCCTAGCTCCTGGGACACCCGACAGATGTTTTTC
medium-sized | NA | TRDJ1 | TRDV2 | CACRVFLQVGGRTDKLIF | TGTGCCTGCAGAGTTTTCTTACAGGTGGGGGGAAGGACCGATAAACTCATCTTT
NA | NA | TRDJ1 | TRDV1 | CALGERKLLRQLRGFTLQGLIF | TGTGCTCTTGGGGAACGCAAGTTACTGAGGCAACTTAGGGGATTTACCCTCCAAGGACTCATCTTT
NA | NA | TRDJ1 | TRDV1 | CALGETGFPIGSYTDKLIF | TGTGCTCTTGGGGAAACTGGGTTCCCTATTGGCTCTTACACCGATAAACTCATCTTT
NA | TRDD3 | TRDJ1 | TRDV1 | CALGNPPPTCPVLGDKMADKLIF | TGTGCTCTTGGGAACCCCCCTCCGACGTGCCCTGTACTGGGGGATAAAATGGCCGATAAACTCATCTTT
medium-sized | TRDD3 | TRDJ3 | TRDV2 | CACDTLGDYPSWDTRQMFF | TGTGCCTGTGACACCCTGGGGGACTACCCCTCCTGGGACACCCGACAGATGTTTTTC
NA | NA | TRDJ2 | TRDV2 | CACDTVGLSSTAQLFF | TGTGCCTGTGACACCGTGGGGTTGTCCTCGACAGCACAACTCTTCTTT
once | TRDD3 | TRDJ1 | TRDV1 | CALGELFLRGVGVLGDSKNLYTDKLIF | TGTGCTCTTGGGGAATTGTTCCTACGAGGTGTTGGGGTACTGGGGGATTCTAAAAACCTATACACCGATAAACTCATCTTT
few | TRDD3 | TRDJ1 | TRDV3 | CAFPITSLKGDTAGYTDKLIF | TGTGCCTTCCCTATAACTTCCTTAAAGGGGGATACGGCAGGGTACACCGATAAACTCATCTTT
NA | TRDD3 | TRDJ1 | TRDV1 | CALWEPRAPPNFYWGIRETLYTDKLIF | TGTGCTCTTTGGGAACCTCGGGCTCCTCCTAATTTTTACTGGGGGATACGGGAAACCTTGTACACCGATAAACTCATCTTT
NA | TRDD3 | TRDJ1 | TRDV3 | CAGGYGAHTDKLIF | TGTGCGGGGGGATACGGGGCCCACACCGATAAACTCATCTTT
few | TRDD3 | TRDJ1 | TRDV3 | CAFGPQLPPKWWGIPDKLIF | TGTGCCTTTGGGCCCCAACTTCCCCCTAAGTGGTGGGGGATACCCGATAAACTCATCTTT
NA | NA | TRDJ1 | TRDV1 | CALGEPAPDGKLIF | TGTGCTCTTGGGGAACCAGCACCTGACGGTAAACTCATCTTT
few | NA | TRDJ3 | TRDV2 | CACDTARLPSSWDTRQMFF | TGTGCCTGTGACACCGCGAGGTTGCCCAGCTCCTGGGACACCCGACAGATGTTTTTC
NA | TRDD3 | TRDJ1 | TRDV1 | CALGEANGYWGKRGDKLIF | TGTGCTCTTGGGGAAGCTAACGGTTACTGGGGGAAGCGGGGCGATAAACTCATCTTT
few | TRDD3 | TRDJ1 | TRDV2 | CACGSGGPYTDKLIF | TGTGCCTGTGGGAGTGGGGGACCATACACCGATAAACTCATCTTT
few | TRDD3 | TRDJ1 | TRDV1 | CALGPDLPLWGIPFSYTDKLIF | TGTGCTCTTGGGCCCGATCTTCCTCTTTGGGGGATACCTTTTTCGTACACCGATAAACTCATCTTT
few | NA | TRDJ1 | TRDV1 | CALGDHGVFRYTDKLIF | TGTGCTCTTGGGGACCACGGGGTGTTCAGGTACACCGATAAACTCATCTTT
few | NA | TRDJ1 | TRDV1 | CALGELWGFPYTDKLIF | TGTGCTCTTGGGGAACTATGGGGGTTCCCTTACACCGATAAACTCATCTTT
once | TRDD3 | TRDJ1 | TRDV1 | CALGEFPTWGIVTDKLIF | TGTGCTCTTGGGGAATTTCCCACCTGGGGGATAGTCACCGATAAACTCATCTTT
NA | NA | TRDJ1 | TRDV1 | CALGGPFLRLGATDKLIF | TGTGCTCTTGGGGGCCCCTTCCTACGACTGGGGGCCACCGATAAACTCATCTTT
NA | TRDD3 | TRDJ3 | TRDV2 | CACDTSWGMPASSWDTRQMFF | TGTGCCTGTGACACTTCTTGGGGGATGCCCGCTAGCTCCTGGGACACCCGACAGATGTTTTTC
NA | TRDD3 | TRDJ1 | TRDV1 | CALGESRPRPSYVGDTRYTDKLIF | TGTGCTCTTGGGGAGAGTCGACCCCGGCCTTCCTATGTGGGGGATACGCGGTACACCGATAAACTCATCTTT
NA | NA | TRDJ1 | TRDV1 | CALGVSPLAFLRVWGSELIF | TGTGCTCTTGGGGTTTCTCCCCTGGCCTTCCTACGAGTCTGGGGGAGCGAACTCATCTTT
NA | TRDD3 | TRDJ1 | TRDV1 | CALGEIDPSPFPLLGVNTDKLIF | TGTGCTCTTGGGGAAATAGACCCTTCTCCTTTCCCTTTGCTGGGGGTAAACACCGATAAACTCATCTTT
large | TRDD3 | TRDJ1 | TRDV3 | CASRFGYWGTSTDKLIF | TGTGCCTCGAGATTCGGGTACTGGGGGACCAGTACCGATAAACTCATCTTT
few | TRDD3 | TRDJ1 | TRDV3 | CAFMRPLLYWGLYTDKLIF | TGTGCCTTTATGCGGCCCCTTTTGTACTGGGGGTTGTACACCGATAAACTCATCTTT
NA | TRDD3 | TRDJ3 | TRDV1 | CALGETHPVWGIWETWDTRQMFF | TGTGCTCTTGGGGAGACCCACCCTGTCTGGGGGATATGGGAGACCTGGGACACCCGACAGATGTTTTTC
few | TRDD3 | TRDJ1 | TRDV2 | CACDATGIGVTDKLIF | TGTGCCTGTGACGCTACGGGGATAGGGGTAACCGATAAACTCATCTTT
NA | TRDD3 | TRDJ1 | TRDV1 | CALGELGFPVLGAGDKLIF | TGTGCTCTTGGGGAACTGGGCTTCCCTGTACTGGGGGCGGGCGATAAACTCATCTTT